A few counts support the clone carrying this T cell receptor (beta chain). This record comes from a study of T-cell reconstitution after alpha-beta-depleted transplantation in children. Germline values: CDR1 MNHEY, CDR2 SMNVEV (reference sequence). The V gene lost 3 bases and the J gene lost 4 bases, with 10 bases spanning the gap. This CDR3 contains 14 residues. A TCRbeta library incorporating unique molecular identifiers was prepared. One entry per CDR3 protein, called by TCRdb with MiXCR from the PCR reads. The data contain approximately 500,000 distinct CDR3 sequences, over 25% of them singletons.

The chain is built from TRBV27 and TRBJ2-1; D gene unclear. The receptor comes from a boy under two years old with Wiskott-Aldrich syndrome, due to receive a stem cell transplant. The sample in question was PBMCs, obtained before TCRalphabeta/CD19-depleted stem cell transplant. The CDR3 reads CASSFGEIYNEQFF. CDR3 sequence (DNA): TGTGCCAGCAGTTTCGGCGAGATTTACAATGAGCAGTTCTTC.